The 12 T cell receptor beta chains below all came from one sample that was sequenced in a study of blood T cell repertoires in COVID-19. Some clones are missing from TCRdb's copy, which holds only in-frame ones; the method was immunoSEQ multiplex PCR. The sample has nearly 55,000 clones; approximately 80% are singletons. Sequenced material: peripheral blood. The receptor set was obtained from a human donor with active or convalescent COVID-19. The donor label of this sample is uncertain.

The CDR3 region is CASSPDRAPRNYEQYF. CDR3 sequence (DNA): TGTGCCAGCAGTCCTGACAGGGCCCCACGAAACTACGAGCAGTACTTC. This rearrangement joins TRBV6-4 to TRBJ2-7; 7 bases line up with TRBD1. This CDR3 contains 16 residues. V gave up 5 bases and J gave up 3 bases; unmatched junction bases: 13. CDR1 is MRHNA, CDR2 SNTAGT, per germline.

V is TRBV6-1 and J is TRBJ1-5; a weak D match, TRBD1 (6 bases). The germline V gene has CDR1 MNHNS and CDR2 SASEGT. Trimming left V 4 bases short and J 4 bases short, with 20 bases between. The CDR3 extends over 17 amino acids. The CDR3 sequence is CASSAYSRPTGNQPQHF. Written as DNA, the CDR3 is TGTGCCAGCAGTGCCTACTCGAGACCTACAGGGAATCAGCCCCAGCATTTT.

This clone has a single count. The V call is TRBV5-1, the J call TRBJ2-7; no definite D call. V gave up 0 bases and J gave up 2 bases, with 6 bases separating them. Germline lookup yields CDR1 SGHRS and CDR2 YFSETQ. This CDR3 spans 13 amino acids. DNA for the CDR3: TGCGCCAGCAGCTTGGTTCGAGCCTACGAGCAGTACTTC. It translates to CASSLVRAYEQYF. The full variable domain, its missing parts supplied by reference TRBV5-1 and TRBJ2-7, is KAGVTQTPRYLIKTRGQQVTLSCSPISGHRSVSWYQQTPGQGLQFLFEYFSETQRNKGNFPGRFSGRQFSNSRSEMNVSTLELGDSALYLCASSLVRAYEQYFGPGTRLTVT.

The V and J genes are TRBV6-2 or TRBV6-3 and TRBJ1-2; 8 bases line up with TRBD1. CDR1 and CDR2 from the germline V gene are MNHEY and SVGEGT. Trimming took 5 bases from V and 7 from J; bases not matched to a gene: 6. The CDR3 is made up of 13 amino acids. As DNA, the CDR3 is TGTGCCAGCAGTGACAGGGGTGACGGTGGCTACACCTTC. As protein: CASSDRGDGGYTF.

The chain employs TRBV9 and TRBJ1-6; D gene uncertain. Germline loops: CDR1 SGDLS, CDR2 YYNGEE. The ends were cut back, 2 bases at V and 0 bases at J, with 6 bases in the middle. CDR3 size: 15 residues. CDR3 nucleotide sequence: TGTGCCAGCAGCGTGTCAAACTCCTATAATTCACCCCTCCACTTT. The encoded protein is CASSVSNSYNSPLHF.

The rearrangement links TRBV5-1 to TRBJ2-1, with TRBD2 matching 7 bases. This CDR3 is built from 12 residues. J gave up 8 bases and V 4 bases, and 3 bases lay outside the gene matches. Germline lookup yields CDR1 SGHRS and CDR2 YFSETQ. The DNA for the CDR3 is TGCGCCAGCAGCCGGGCGGGGGATGAGCAGTTCTTC. It codes for CASSRAGDEQFF.

CDR3 in amino acids: CAWSVGTGVYYTF. DNA of the CDR3: TGTGCCTGGAGTGTAGGAACAGGGGTATACTACACCTTC. The rearrangement uses TRBV30 and TRBJ1-2; 7 positions agree with TRBD1. V lost 0 bases, J lost 10 bases, and 8 bases stayed unmatched. Germline assignment: CDR1 GTSNPN and CDR2 SVGIG (reference sequence). The CDR3 contains 13 residues.

V usage is TRBV13 and J usage is TRBJ1-3; no clear D. The germline V gene has CDR1 PRHDT and CDR2 FYEKMQ (reference sequence). CDR3 length equals 13 residues. V dropped 5 bases and J dropped 0 bases, with 5 bases sitting between them. The CDR3 nucleotides are TGTGCCAGCAGCGTCGGCTCTGGAAACACCATATATTTT. It encodes CASSVGSGNTIYF.

This clone was detected only once. The chain has TRBV10-1 and TRBJ1-5; 7 bases are a match to TRBD1. The ends lost 6 bases at V and 2 bases at J; junction bases unmatched: 10. This CDR3 contains 16 residues. In germline, CDR1 is WNHNN, CDR2 SYGVQD (reference sequence). The CDR3 coding sequence is TGCGCCAGCAGAGACAGGGTTAAGGGTGGCAATCAGCCCCAGCATTTT. As protein: CASRDRVKGGNQPQHF.

The rearrangement joins TRBV5-1 to TRBJ2-5; TRBD2 matches at 7 bases. Germline loops: CDR1 SGHRS, CDR2 YFSETQ. This CDR3 is built from 18 residues. V shed 0 bases, J shed 2 bases, and the junction held 13 bases outside the gene matches. The CDR3 region is CASSLVRSRASGQETQYF. The DNA of the CDR3 is TGCGCCAGCAGCTTGGTTCGTTCGCGTGCTAGCGGTCAAGAGACCCAGTACTTC.

This chain connects TRBV29-1 to TRBJ2-7; 7 bases agree with TRBD2. The junction had 10 bases not matched to a gene; V was cut back by 5 bases and J by 6 bases. This CDR3 comprises 13 residues. The germline V gene has CDR1 SQVTM and CDR2 ANQGSEA. As DNA, the CDR3 is TGCAGCGTTCAGTGGGAGGGCCCGCGCGAGCAGTACTTC. This gives the protein CSVQWEGPREQYF.

This chain links TRBV25-1 with TRBJ2-5; 8 bases fit TRBD2. V shed 3 bases, J shed 5 bases, and the junction held 8 bases outside the gene matches. This CDR3 comprises 15 residues. Germline CDR1 is MGHDK and CDR2 is SYGVNS. CDR3 amino acids: CASSDGAGGGETQYF. The CDR3 DNA sequence: TGTGCCAGCAGTGACGGTGCGGGAGGCGGGGAGACCCAGTACTTC.